These T cell receptor beta chains were read from a single sample in a study of T cell changes during pregnancy in multiple sclerosis. Here immunoSEQ multiplex PCR was the method, and the copy in TCRdb shows in-frame clones only, minus some. The table shows about 66,000 clones, with 75% to 95% occurring only once. The specimen comprised CD8+ T cells from peripheral blood mononuclear cells, sampled before pregnancy. These receptors came from a female donor with multiple sclerosis, enrolled in a pregnancy study. Both conserved end residues are part of each CDR3. D genes are given only for firm matches. Clone size, where shown, is once, few, many, or a class for clones that have expanded.

J gene	D gene	V gene	clone size	CDR3 DNA	CDR3 protein
TRBJ1-5	NA	TRBV6-6	NA	TGTGCCAGCAGTCTAAACGGGGGAAGTCAGCCCCAGCATTTT	CASSLNGGSQPQHF
TRBJ2-6	NA	TRBV9	NA	TGTGCCAGCAGTCCCGCCGGGAGCTCTGGGGCCAACGTCCTGACTTTC	CASSPAGSSGANVLTF
TRBJ1-5	NA	TRBV29-1	many	TGCAGCGCCCTTTTCCGGGACTCCACGGGGGATAGCAATCAGCCCCAGCATTTT	CSALFRDSTGDSNQPQHF
TRBJ1-2	NA	TRBV6-5	NA	TGTGCCAGCAGTTACGGGCAGGGGCGCGATGGCTACACCTTC	CASSYGQGRDGYTF
TRBJ1-1	NA	TRBV30	NA	TGTGCCTGGAGTGCAGGATCCGGTGCAACTGAAGCTTTCTTT	CAWSAGSGATEAFF
TRBJ1-2	NA	TRBV6-6	NA	TGTGCCAGCAGCTCAGACAGCATCGGCTACACCTTC	CASSSDSIGYTF
TRBJ2-5	NA	TRBV14	NA	TGTGCCAGCAGCCAAGCGGAGACCCAGTACTTC	CASSQAETQYF
TRBJ2-3	TRBD2	TRBV7-3	NA	TGTGCCAGCAGCACTACGGGGGGGCCGGTAGATACGCAGTATTTT	CASSTTGGPVDTQYF
TRBJ2-5	TRBD2	TRBV7-7	NA	TGTGCTAGCAGCTTATCCCCCCTAGCGGGGGACGGGCAGTACTTC	CASSLSPLAGDGQYF
TRBJ1-5	TRBD1	TRBV7-9	few	TGTGCCAGCAGCTTAACACAGGGGACTAATCAGCCCCAGCATTTT	CASSLTQGTNQPQHF
TRBJ2-1	TRBD1	TRBV18	once	TGTGCCAGTTACAGGGGCTCCTACAATGAGCAGTTCTTC	CASYRGSYNEQFF
TRBJ2-5	NA	TRBV5-6	once	TGTGCCAGCAGCTTGAGGGGGGGCAACCCCCAAGAGACCCAGTACTTC	CASSLRGGNPQETQYF
TRBJ1-1	NA	TRBV19	NA	TGTGCCAGTAGTATTGGGGCAATGAACACTGAAGCTTTCTTT	CASSIGAMNTEAFF
TRBJ2-5	TRBD2	TRBV7-6	NA	TGTGCCAGCAGCTTAGAAGCGGGGCAAGAGACCCAGTACTTC	CASSLEAGQETQYF
TRBJ2-1	TRBD2	TRBV7-3	NA	TGTGCCAGCAGCTTAAATGGCGGGGGGGCCGATGAGCAGTTCTTC	CASSLNGGGADEQFF
TRBJ2-7	TRBD1	TRBV7-6	NA	TGTGCCAGCAGTTATCGACAGGGATCCTACGAGCAGTACTTC	CASSYRQGSYEQYF
TRBJ2-2	NA	TRBV7-8	NA	TGTGCCAGCAGCCCACCGGACACCGGGGAGCTGTTTTTT	CASSPPDTGELFF
TRBJ2-1	TRBD1	TRBV5-6	NA	TGTGCCAGCAGCGAACCGGGACAGGGTGGAAATGAGCAGTTCTTC	CASSEPGQGGNEQFF
TRBJ2-3	NA	TRBV27	NA	TGTGCCAGCAGTTTGAGCTTTACAGATACGCAGTATTTT	CASSLSFTDTQYF
TRBJ2-7	TRBD1	TRBV18	NA	TGTGCCAGCTCACCACGAGGGACAGATACCACCCATGCCAACTACGAGCAGTACTTC	CASSPRGTDTTHANYEQYF
TRBJ2-3	TRBD2	TRBV2	NA	TGTGCCAGCAGTGAAGGGGCTAGCGGCCTTGTAGATACGCAGTATTTT	CASSEGASGLVDTQYF
TRBJ1-2	NA	TRBV5-1	NA	TGCGCCAGCAGCTCTGACTATGGCTACACCTTC	CASSSDYGYTF
TRBJ2-5	NA	TRBV15	NA	TGTGCCACCAGCGGATCTCAGGGTCCCCAAGAGACCCAGTACTTC	CATSGSQGPQETQYF
TRBJ2-1	TRBD1	TRBV6-6	NA	TGTGCCAGCAGTTACATCGCTCGACAGGGTGAGGATGAGCAGTTCTTC	CASSYIARQGEDEQFF
TRBJ2-1	TRBD2	TRBV5-1	NA	TGCGCCAGCAGCTCTGCGGGGGTTGCTCCTGCGGCGTCCTACAATGAGCAGTTCTTC	CASSSAGVAPAASYNEQFF
TRBJ2-5	TRBD2	TRBV9	NA	TGTGCCAGCAGCGTTAGCGGGGGGACCCCAGAGACCCAGTACTTC	CASSVSGGTPETQYF
TRBJ1-1	NA	TRBV29-1	NA	TGCAGCGTTGATGGCCGCCGCACTGAAGCTTTCTTT	CSVDGRRTEAFF
TRBJ2-5	NA	TRBV7-9	NA	TGTGCCAGCAGCACCCCAGCGGGTCAAGAGACCCAGTACTTC	CASSTPAGQETQYF
TRBJ2-2	TRBD1	TRBV13	NA	TGTGCCAGCAGCTTTGGTTCGGGCAGGGGGCAGTCTTACACCGGGGAGCTGTTTTTT	CASSFGSGRGQSYTGELFF
TRBJ2-1	TRBD2	TRBV5-8	NA	TGTGCCAGCAGACCCCTAGCGGGGGGACTCCTACAGCAGTTCTTC	CASRPLAGGLLQQFF
TRBJ2-7	NA	TRBV10-2	NA	TGCGCCAGCAGTCTCGCAACAAGCTACGAGCAGTACTTC	CASSLATSYEQYF
TRBJ2-2	TRBD2	TRBV9	NA	TGTGCCAGCCACCGGGGTCCCCCGGGACTAGGGGTCACCGGGGAGCTGTTTTTT	CASHRGPPGLGVTGELFF
TRBJ2-6	NA	TRBV11-2	NA	TGTGCCAGCAGCTACTTTCGGGGGGCCAACGTCCTGACTTTC	CASSYFRGANVLTF
TRBJ2-2	NA	TRBV6-5	NA	TGTGCCAGCAGTTACACGGCCGGGGAGCTGTTTTTT	CASSYTAGELFF
TRBJ2-3	TRBD1	TRBV5-1	once	TGCGCCAGCAGCTTGATGGGACAGGGTCCAGATACGCAGTATTTT	CASSLMGQGPDTQYF
TRBJ2-7	NA	TRBV9	NA	TGTGCCAGCAGCGTCGACGGAGGGGCCTACGAGCAGTACTTC	CASSVDGGAYEQYF
TRBJ1-6	NA	TRBV5-5	NA	TGTGCCAGCAGCCTAAGTGTGGTCGAGGGATACTCACCCCTCCACTTT	CASSLSVVEGYSPLHF
TRBJ1-1	NA	TRBV19	NA	TGTGCCAGTAGTATAGCAGGGACTGAAGCTTTCTTT	CASSIAGTEAFF
TRBJ1-5	TRBD1	TRBV5-1	once	TGCGCCAGCAGCTTGGAACAGGGGGGTCAGCCCCAGCATTTT	CASSLEQGGQPQHF
TRBJ2-1	TRBD2	TRBV5-1	NA	TGCGCCAGCAGCTTGGGCGGGGGACCGAATGAGCAGTTCTTC	CASSLGGGPNEQFF
TRBJ2-3	NA	TRBV11-2	NA	TGTGCCAGCAGCCCAGACTGGAACACAGATACGCAGTATTTT	CASSPDWNTDTQYF
TRBJ1-1	NA	TRBV19	NA	TGTGCCACCCGGCAGGGTGAGACTGAAGCTTTCTTT	CATRQGETEAFF
TRBJ2-1	NA	TRBV23-1	once	TGCGCCAGCAGTCGATTAAGGGTAGCGCTTTACAATGAGCAGTTCTTC	CASSRLRVALYNEQFF
TRBJ2-1	NA	TRBV13	NA	TGTGCCAGCAGCGAAACGGGGGACCCCTACAATGAGCAGTTCTTC	CASSETGDPYNEQFF
TRBJ1-4	NA	TRBV6-1	NA	TGTGCCAGCAGTGAAGCGCCCGGGGTGGGGGAAAAACTGTTTTTT	CASSEAPGVGEKLFF
TRBJ1-5	TRBD1	TRBV15	NA	TGTGCCACCAGTCGAGACAGGGGCAATCAGCCCCAGCATTTT	CATSRDRGNQPQHF
TRBJ1-1	NA	TRBV7-6	NA	TGTGCCAGCAGCTTGTCCTGGAACACTGAAGCTTTCTTT	CASSLSWNTEAFF
TRBJ2-3	TRBD2	TRBV4-1	NA	TGCGCCAGCAGCCAAGATCAGCAGCCTAGCGGAGACCCCCCTAGCACAGATACGCAGTATTTT	CASSQDQQPSGDPPSTDTQYF
TRBJ2-1	TRBD1	TRBV6-5	NA	TGTGCCAGCAGTTACGACCCAGGGGGCATGTACAATGAGCAGTTCTTC	CASSYDPGGMYNEQFF
TRBJ1-4	TRBD1	TRBV5-8	once	TGTGCCAGCAGCCGGGACAGGTCCACGGCTGAAAAACTGTTTTTT	CASSRDRSTAEKLFF
TRBJ1-5	NA	TRBV10-2	NA	TGCGCCAGCAGTGACACATCTCAGCCCCAGCATTTT	CASSDTSQPQHF